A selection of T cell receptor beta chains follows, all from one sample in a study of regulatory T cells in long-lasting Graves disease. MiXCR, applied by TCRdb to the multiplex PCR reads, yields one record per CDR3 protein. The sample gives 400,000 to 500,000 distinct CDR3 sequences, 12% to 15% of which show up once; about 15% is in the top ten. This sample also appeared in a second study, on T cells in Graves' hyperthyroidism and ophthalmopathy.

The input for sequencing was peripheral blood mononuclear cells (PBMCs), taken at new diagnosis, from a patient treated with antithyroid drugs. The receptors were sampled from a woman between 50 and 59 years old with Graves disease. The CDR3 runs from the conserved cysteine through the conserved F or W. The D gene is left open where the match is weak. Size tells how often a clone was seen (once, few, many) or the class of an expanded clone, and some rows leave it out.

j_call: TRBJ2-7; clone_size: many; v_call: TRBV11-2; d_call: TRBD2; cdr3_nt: TGTGCCAGCAGCTCCTGGACTAGCGGGAGGGCGCAGAACTACGAGCAGTACTTC; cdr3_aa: CASSSWTSGRAQNYEQYF
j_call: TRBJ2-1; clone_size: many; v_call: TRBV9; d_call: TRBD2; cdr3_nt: TGTGCCAGCAGCGTAGGAAGCGGGAGTGCAGATGAGCAGTTCTTC; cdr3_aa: CASSVGSGSADEQFF
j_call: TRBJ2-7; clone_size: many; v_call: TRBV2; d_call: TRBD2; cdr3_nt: TGTGCCAGCAACACTGGGACTAGCGGATTCGAGCAGTACTTC; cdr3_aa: CASNTGTSGFEQYF
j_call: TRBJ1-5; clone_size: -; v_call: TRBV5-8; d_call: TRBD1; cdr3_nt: TGTGCCAGCAGCGGCGGACAGGGCCTCAATCAGCCCCAGCATTTT; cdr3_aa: CASSGGQGLNQPQHF
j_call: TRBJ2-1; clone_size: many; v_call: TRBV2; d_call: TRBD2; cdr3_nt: TGTGCCAGCAGCCAAAGACTAGCGGGAGGCTGGGATGGCAATGAGCAGTTCTTC; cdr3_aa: CASSQRLAGGWDGNEQFF
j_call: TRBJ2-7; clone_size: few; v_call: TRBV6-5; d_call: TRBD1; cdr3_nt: TGTGCCAGCAGTTACTTTGGACAGGGGTCTGACGAGCAGTACTTC; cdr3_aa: CASSYFGQGSDEQYF
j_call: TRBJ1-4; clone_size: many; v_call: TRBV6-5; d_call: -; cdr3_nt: TGTGCCAGCAGTTACGGAACAGAGGAAAAACTGTTTTTT; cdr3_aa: CASSYGTEEKLFF
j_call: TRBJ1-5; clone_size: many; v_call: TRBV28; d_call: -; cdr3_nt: TGTGCCAGCAGTTTCCAGCCAGCGGGGCTCAATCAGCCCCAGCATTTT; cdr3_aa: CASSFQPAGLNQPQHF
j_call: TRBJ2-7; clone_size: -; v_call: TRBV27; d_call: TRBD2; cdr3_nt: TGTGCCGGCAGCCAACTCTACACCGGGACTAAATCTTACGAGCAGTACTTC; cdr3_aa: CAGSQLYTGTKSYEQYF
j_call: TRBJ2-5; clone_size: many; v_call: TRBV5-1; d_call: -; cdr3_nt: TGCGCCAGCAGCTTGGAGTTCGAGACCCAGTACTTC; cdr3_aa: CASSLEFETQYF
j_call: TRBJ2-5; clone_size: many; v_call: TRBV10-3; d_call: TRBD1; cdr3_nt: TGTGCCATCAAATCGTCCGAGACAGGGGGCTTCAGGGAGACCCAGTACTTC; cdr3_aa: CAIKSSETGGFRETQYF
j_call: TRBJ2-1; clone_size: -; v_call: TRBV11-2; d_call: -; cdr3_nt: TGTGCCAGCAGCTTAAATCCTAGCCCTCGGGATGAGCAGTTCTTC; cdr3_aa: CASSLNPSPRDEQFF
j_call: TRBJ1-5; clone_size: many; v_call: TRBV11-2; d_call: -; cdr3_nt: TGTGCCAGCAGCTTGGGTTTGGATCAGCCCCAGCATTTT; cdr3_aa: CASSLGLDQPQHF
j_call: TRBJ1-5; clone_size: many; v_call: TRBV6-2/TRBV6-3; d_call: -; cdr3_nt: TGTGCCAGCAGTTACTTTGCCAGGGCTGATCAGCCCCAGCATTTT; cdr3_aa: CASSYFARADQPQHF
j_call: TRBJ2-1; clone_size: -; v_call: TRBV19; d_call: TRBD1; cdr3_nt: TGTGCCACAAGACAGGGTTACAATGAGCAGTTCTTC; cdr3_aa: CATRQGYNEQFF
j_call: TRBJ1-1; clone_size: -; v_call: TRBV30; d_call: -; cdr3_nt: TGTGCCGGGAGTGTAACTCTATTGAACACTGAAGCTTTCTTT; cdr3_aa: CAGSVTLLNTEAFF
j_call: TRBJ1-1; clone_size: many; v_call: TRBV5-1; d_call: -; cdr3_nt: TGCGCCAGCAGCCGTGGACAGACAAACACTGAAGCTTTCTTT; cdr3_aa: CASSRGQTNTEAFF
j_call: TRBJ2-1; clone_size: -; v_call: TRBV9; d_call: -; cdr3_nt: TGTGCCAGCAGCGTCAGGGGAGGAGCGGGGACTTACAATGAGCAGTTCTTC; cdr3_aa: CASSVRGGAGTYNEQFF
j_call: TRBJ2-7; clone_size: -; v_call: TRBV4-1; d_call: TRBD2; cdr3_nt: TGCGCCAGCAGCCAAGATGGATTAGCGGGAGGGCGCGGGCAGTACTTC; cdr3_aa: CASSQDGLAGGRGQYF
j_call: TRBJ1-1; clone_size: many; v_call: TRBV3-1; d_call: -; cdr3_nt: TGTGCCAGCAGCCAAGGGCCGTTTGAAGCTTTCTTT; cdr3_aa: CASSQGPFEAFF
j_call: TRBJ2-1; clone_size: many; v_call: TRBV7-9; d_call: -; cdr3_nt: TGTGCCAGCAGCCACGAGGCGGGGGCGGGTGAGCAGTTCTTC; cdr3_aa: CASSHEAGAGEQFF
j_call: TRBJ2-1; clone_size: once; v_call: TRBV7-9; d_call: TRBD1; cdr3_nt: TGTGCCAGCAGCTTACTGACAGGGGACTCCTACAATGAGCAGTTCTTC; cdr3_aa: CASSLLTGDSYNEQFF
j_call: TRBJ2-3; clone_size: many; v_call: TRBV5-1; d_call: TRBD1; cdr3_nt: TGCGCCAGCAGCTTGGCGGGACAGGATACAGATACGCAGTATTTT; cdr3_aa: CASSLAGQDTDTQYF
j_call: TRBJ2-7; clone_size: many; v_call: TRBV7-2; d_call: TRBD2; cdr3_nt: TGTGCCAGCAGACGAGGACTAGCGGGTGACGAGCAGTACTTC; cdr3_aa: CASRRGLAGDEQYF
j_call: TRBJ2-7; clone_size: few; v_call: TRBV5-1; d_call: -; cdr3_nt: TGCGCCAGCAGCCACTTGACGGGACCGACGGGATTACGATGGGAGCAGTACTTC; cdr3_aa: CASSHLTGPTGLRWEQYF
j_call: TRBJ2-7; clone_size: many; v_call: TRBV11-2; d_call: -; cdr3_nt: TGTGCCAGCAGCTCTGAATACGAGCAGTACTTC; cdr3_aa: CASSSEYEQYF
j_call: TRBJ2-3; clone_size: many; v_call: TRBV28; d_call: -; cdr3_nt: TGTGCCAGCAGTTTATACGGCGGGGGCACAGATACGCAGTATTTT; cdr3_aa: CASSLYGGGTDTQYF
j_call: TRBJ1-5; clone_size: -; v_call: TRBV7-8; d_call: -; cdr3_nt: TGTGCCAGCAGCTTATGGGGGGATAGCAATCAGCCCCAGCATTTT; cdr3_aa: CASSLWGDSNQPQHF
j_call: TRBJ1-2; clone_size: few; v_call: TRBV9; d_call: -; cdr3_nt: TGTGCCAGCAGCGCGGGGCGGTATGGCTACACCTTC; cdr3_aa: CASSAGRYGYTF
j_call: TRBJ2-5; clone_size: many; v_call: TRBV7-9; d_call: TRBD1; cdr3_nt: TGTGCCAGCAGCACGGGACAGGGGCATATTATACAAGAGACCCAGTACTTC; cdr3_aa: CASSTGQGHIIQETQYF
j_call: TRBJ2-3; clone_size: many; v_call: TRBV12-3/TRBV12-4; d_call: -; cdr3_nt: TGTGCCAGCACCAAAATAGGCGTTTTGCGGGCAGATACGCAGTATTTT; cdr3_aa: CASTKIGVLRADTQYF